This TCR beta chain was observed in a study of blood T cells in healthy people across ages. Study-wide results and caveats: Underestimates were what the diversity estimates from one million T cells were considered to be. Comparison with aged donors showed that long-lived donors had more naive CD4+ cells and higher diversity.

This clonotype was counted between two and nine times. The antigen remains unidentified. Unmatched junction bases numbered 8, after V lost 5 bases and J lost 3 bases. CDR1 is SEHNR and CDR2 is FQNEAQ in the germline V gene (reference sequence). This CDR3 spans 15 amino acids. Next came a second PCR, run for about 6 to 12 cycles, which used a sample-barcoded 5' primer along with a J-beta primer mix. TCRdb reprocessed the 5' RACE reads via MiXCR and lists one record per CDR3 protein. The sample lists about 640,000 distinct CDR3 sequences; roughly 58% were seen once. The source of this sequence is a man aged 55 to 70 in good health. The chain has TRBV7-9 and TRBJ2-7; 9 bases are shared with TRBD1. Sequencing was done on a sample of blood. DNA of the CDR3: TGTGCCAGCAGCCCAGGGACAGGGAGAAGCTACGAGCAGTACTTC. Translation gives CASSPGTGRSYEQYF.